Following are 3 T cell receptor beta chains from one sample sequenced in a study of T cell responses to AZD1222 COVID-19 vaccine (dated by TCRdb to the early 2020s). Library preparation used the immunoSEQ multiplex PCR assay. The immuneACCESS repertoire file appears here via TCRdb, limited to in-frame rearrangements. These files lack a portion of the clones; in checked studies, under half of the deficit traces to unresolved V genes, and the cause of the others is not known. The sample yields 75,000 or so clones; roughly 90% were counted once. Around 30% of the sample is held by the ten biggest clonotypes. Taken with the paper, the label for time point translates to: about 28 days (+/-7) after the second vaccine dose. The sample in question was peripheral blood, obtained 28 days after the second AZD1222 dose. The receptors here all came from an adult who received the AZD1222 COVID-19 vaccine.

This clone turned up a few times. J is TRBJ2-7 and V is TRBV2; 8 bases agree with TRBD1. Trimming took 3 bases from V and 3 from J; bases not matched to a gene: 7. Germline V gene data show CDR1 as SNHLY and CDR2 as FYNNEI. This CDR3 is 15 amino acids long. For the CDR3, the DNA is TGTGCCAGCAGTGACCGCAGGGGGCTTGGCTACGAGCAGTACTTC. It codes for CASSDRRGLGYEQYF.

This sequence joins TRBV7-3 and TRBJ2-2; D possibly matches TRBD1 or TRBD2 (5 bases each). V gave up 2 bases and J gave up 8 bases, with 24 bases separating them. The CDR3 has 18 amino acids. The V gene's germline CDR1 is SGHTA and CDR2 FQGTGA. CDR3 coding DNA: TGTGCCAGCAGCTTACGGGCGGCAGGGTTTAGCGTTGAAGGGGAGCTGTTTTTT. Its translation: CASSLRAAGFSVEGELFF.

This sequence joins TRBV2 and TRBJ2-1; D possibly corresponds to TRBD2 (6 bases). The V gene's germline CDR1 is SNHLY and CDR2 FYNNEI. Trimming shortened V by 0 bases and J by 7 bases, and 13 bases separated the two germline ends. The CDR3 runs to 15 residues. CDR3 residues: CASSEAQGLKNEQFF. The CDR3 DNA reads TGTGCCAGCAGTGAAGCGCAGGGACTGAAAAATGAGCAGTTCTTC.